The next 22 T cell receptor beta chains were all read from a single sample in a study of cytomegalovirus exposure and HLA in healthy donors. Here immunoSEQ multiplex PCR was the method, and the copy in TCRdb shows in-frame clones only, minus some. The profile shows over 150,000 clones, 70% to 90% of them singletons. Sample: PBMCs. Source of these receptors: a man between 18 and 29 years old in good health and CMV-seropositive.

The chain uses TRBV9 and TRBJ1-2, with no clear D. Looked up from germline, CDR1 is SGDLS and CDR2 is YYNGEE. The CDR3 is 13 residues long. Trimming stripped 0 bases from V and 6 bases from J, with 9 bases between. The CDR3 bases are TGTGCCAGCAGCGTAGGGCAGGCCGATGGCTACACCTTC. Protein product: CASSVGQADGYTF.

This clone came up a few times. V gene TRBV15 combines with J gene TRBJ2-7, with D possibly matching TRBD1 (6 bases). Trimming cost V 1 base and J 2 bases, with 12 bases left between them. Germline V lookup: CDR1 LNHNV, CDR2 YYDKDF (reference sequence). The CDR3 covers 15 residues. This CDR3 reads CATSRGQEGTYEQYF. The CDR3 nucleotides read TGTGCCACCAGCAGAGGACAGGAAGGGACCTACGAGCAGTACTTC.

The chain carries TRBV7-6 and TRBJ2-3; 7 bases match TRBD2. The V gene end was trimmed by 5 bases and the J gene end by 5 bases; junction bases not matched to a gene: 16. Germline loops: CDR1 SGHVS, CDR2 FNYEAQ. This CDR3 region has 17 residues. This CDR3 reads CASSPRPGGGRVDTQYF. CDR3 DNA: TGTGCCAGCAGCCCCCGCCCGGGCGGCGGGAGAGTAGATACGCAGTATTTT. Variable domain in full (rest from reference TRBV7-6 and TRBJ2-3): GAGVSQSPRYKVTKRGQDVALRCDPISGHVSLYWYRQALGQGPEFLTYFNYEAQQDKSGLPNDRFSAERPEGSISTLTIQRTEQRDSAMYRCASSPRPGGGRVDTQYFGPGTRLTVL.

The chain uses TRBV4-3 and TRBJ2-1; no clear D gene. CDR1 and CDR2 from the germline V gene are LGHNA and YSLEER. The V end was cut by 0 bases, the J end by 6 bases, with 18 bases between. This CDR3 comprises 17 residues. Here the CDR3 DNA reads TGCGCCAGCAGCCAAGAATCGGCTAGACTCCCCTTCAATGAGCAGTTCTTC. Encoded protein: CASSQESARLPFNEQFF.

V gene TRBV19 combines with J gene TRBJ1-5; 7 bases are shared with TRBD1. The CDR3 is 17 residues long. The germline gives CDR1 LNHDA, CDR2 SQIVND (reference sequence). V trimming: 7 bases; J trimming: 2 bases; junction bases outside the gene matches: 14. The CDR3 nucleotides read TGTGCCAGTACCATGAGGGGGCGGGGACGGGGCAATCAGCCCCAGCATTTT. This gives the protein CASTMRGRGRGNQPQHF.

The J gene is TRBJ2-1, the V gene TRBV19, with TRBD2 identical over 10 bases. The germline V gene has CDR1 LNHDA and CDR2 SQIVND (reference sequence). The length of the CDR3 is 15 residues. V trimming: 6 bases; J trimming: 5 bases; junction bases outside the gene matches: 7. DNA for the CDR3: TGTGCCAGTAGCACCGGGACTAGCGCCAACAATGAGCAGTTCTTC. Its protein product is CASSTGTSANNEQFF.

The chain recombines TRBV15 with TRBJ2-7, with TRBD1 matching 9 bases. Germline loops: CDR1 LNHNV, CDR2 YYDKDF (reference sequence). V shed 3 bases, J shed 3 bases, and the junction held 3 bases outside the gene matches. The length of the CDR3 is 14 residues. The CDR3 nucleotides read TGTGCCACCAGCAGGTCGGGACAGGGCTACGAGCAGTACTTC. Residues: CATSRSGQGYEQYF. The full variable domain, its missing parts supplied by reference TRBV15 and TRBJ2-7, is DAMVIQNPRYQVTQFGKPVTLSCSQTLNHNVMYWYQQKSSQAPKLLFHYYDKDFNNEADTPDNFQSRRPNTSFCFLDIRSPGLGDTAMYLCATSRSGQGYEQYFGPGTRLTVT.

The genes are TRBV5-5 and TRBJ1-2; 8 nucleotides align to TRBD1. Germline CDR1 SGHKS, CDR2 YYEKEE (reference sequence). This CDR3 is built from 15 residues. V was clipped by 4 bases and J by 1 base; unmatched bases: 6. The CDR3 bases are TGTGCCAGCAGCGCGGACAGGGTTGGTAACTATGGCTACACCTTC. Translation gives CASSADRVGNYGYTF.

In DNA, the CDR3 is TGTGCCAGCAGTGGACTAGCGGGGGGGCCAGGGGAGCAGTTCTTC. Encoded protein: CASSGLAGGPGEQFF. J is TRBJ2-1 and V is TRBV6-1, with 14 bases that match TRBD2. The CDR3 has 15 amino acids. Germline V gives CDR1 MNHNS, CDR2 SASEGT. V dropped 4 bases and J dropped 10; count of bases not matched to a gene: 6.

The chain employs TRBV7-9 and TRBJ1-1; a weak D match, TRBD1 (6 bases). V was clipped by 6 bases and J by 7 bases, with 15 bases between them. Germline CDR1 reads SEHNR; CDR2 reads FQNEAQ (reference sequence). The CDR3 totals 13 residues. The CDR3 nucleotides read TGTGCCAGCAGTCCCAAGGGACATCTTGAAGCTTTCTTT. It yields the protein CASSPKGHLEAFF. Filled out from reference TRBV7-9 and TRBJ1-1, the complete variable domain reads DTGVSQNPRHKITKRGQNVTFRCDPISEHNRLYWYRQTLGQGPEFLTYFQNEAQLEKSRLLSDRFSAERPKGSFSTLEIQRTEQGDSAMYLCASSPKGHLEAFFGQGTRLTVV.

The rearrangement links TRBV29-1 to TRBJ2-7; D is perhaps TRBD2 (6 bases). V was cut by 6 bases and J by 4 bases, with 16 bases left in between. Germline CDR1 reads SQVTM; CDR2 reads ANQGSEA. CDR3 length: 13 amino acids. The CDR3 spells CSVKGGLRYEQYF. CDR3 in DNA: TGCAGCGTAAAGGGAGGCCTGAGATACGAGCAGTACTTC.

The genes are TRBV9 and TRBJ2-3; 8 nucleotides align to TRBD1. This CDR3 contains 16 residues. Germline V gene data show CDR1 as SGDLS and CDR2 as YYNGEE. V gave up 0 bases and J gave up 4 bases; unmatched junction bases: 7. The CDR3 protein is CASSVVLQGGPDTQYF. CDR3 coding DNA: TGTGCCAGCAGCGTAGTTTTACAGGGGGGTCCAGATACGCAGTATTTT.

J is TRBJ2-7 and V is TRBV6-5, with 7 positions matching TRBD1. J gave up 1 base and V 6 bases, and 9 bases lay outside the gene matches. The CDR3 extends over 15 amino acids. Germline loops: CDR1 MNHEY, CDR2 SVGAGI. The CDR3 region has the DNA TGTGCCAGCAGCCGGGACAGACAATTTTCCTACGAGCAGTACTTC. It is translated as CASSRDRQFSYEQYF.

This clone was found a few times. V usage is TRBV9 and J usage is TRBJ2-5, with a weak D call TRBD1 (5 bases). With 6 bases removed from V and 5 bases from J, the gap between germline ends came to 17 bases. Germline V gene data show CDR1 as SGDLS and CDR2 as YYNGEE. The CDR3 consists of 14 residues. CDR3 sequence: CASNGHGSVETQYF. The DNA for the CDR3 is TGTGCCAGCAACGGACACGGATCCGTCGAGACCCAGTACTTC.

The chain carries TRBV29-1 and TRBJ1-4; maybe TRBD1 (6 bases). CDR3 length: 12 amino acids. Germline CDR1 reads SQVTM; CDR2 reads ANQGSEA. V shed 1 base and J shed 7 bases, with 7 bases lying between them. CDR3 bases: TGCAGCGTTGAAGTAGGGGGTGAAAAACTGTTTTTT. It specifies CSVEVGGEKLFF.

The chain carries TRBV19 and TRBJ1-1, with D unclear. The germline V gene has CDR1 LNHDA and CDR2 SQIVND (reference sequence). CDR3 length equals 14 residues. Trimming left V 4 bases short and J 1 base short, with 10 bases between. The CDR3 spells CASSRAGKNTEAFF. The DNA of the CDR3 is TGTGCCAGTAGTAGGGCGGGCAAGAACACTGAAGCTTTCTTT. Together with reference TRBV19 and TRBJ1-1, the CDR3 gives the full variable domain: DGGITQSPKYLFRKEGQNVTLSCEQNLNHDAMYWYRQDPGQGLRLIYYSQIVNDFQKGDIAEGYSVSREKKESFPLTVTSAQKNPTAFYLCASSRAGKNTEAFFGQGTRLTVV.

The genes are TRBV5-6 and TRBJ2-7, with 10 bases aligning to TRBD2. The germline V gene has CDR1 SGHDT and CDR2 YYEEEE. V lost 0 bases to trimming and J lost 7 bases; unmatched junction nucleotides: 4. The length of the CDR3 is 14 residues. CDR3 residues: CASSLALAGVEQYF. In DNA form, the CDR3 reads TGTGCCAGCAGCTTGGCCCTAGCGGGAGTTGAGCAGTACTTC.

The J gene is TRBJ2-1, the V gene TRBV13; 13 nucleotides agree with TRBD2. Germline-derived CDR1 and CDR2 are PRHDT and FYEKMQ (reference sequence). CDR3 length: 16 amino acids. V trimming: 4 bases; J trimming: 7 bases; junction bases outside the gene matches: 7. The CDR3 DNA follows: TGTGCCAGCAGCTCCCCGGGACTAGCGGGACAGAATGAGCAGTTCTTC. Amino acid sequence: CASSSPGLAGQNEQFF.

The chain recombines TRBV2 with TRBJ1-5; a possible D gene is TRBD1 (5 bases). The ends were cut back, 7 bases at V and 7 bases at J, with 17 bases in the middle. CDR3 length equals 14 residues. Germline V gene sequence: CDR1 SNHLY, CDR2 FYNNEI. The CDR3 region has the DNA TGTGCCAGCAATAAAGGGCAGGGTGGCCAGCCCCAGCATTTT. This translates into CASNKGQGGQPQHF.

This chain connects TRBV5-1 to TRBJ2-2; 9 nucleotides agree with TRBD2. Trimming took 0 bases from V and 5 from J; bases not matched to a gene: 8. The CDR3 has 17 residues. CDR1 SGHRS and CDR2 YFSETQ come from the germline V gene. The CDR3 bases are TGCGCCAGCAGCTTGGCTAGCGGGGTTCCCAGGACCGGGGAGCTGTTTTTT. As protein: CASSLASGVPRTGELFF.

V usage is TRBV15 and J usage is TRBJ2-7; D is unresolved. This CDR3 is 14 amino acids long. V was cut by 0 bases and J by 4 bases, with 10 bases left in between. Germline V gene lookup returns CDR1 LNHNV and CDR2 YYDKDF (reference sequence). The CDR3 DNA follows: TGTGCCACCAGCAGAGAGGGCCGGCCTTACGAGCAGTACTTC. Translation gives CATSREGRPYEQYF.

V gene TRBV4-3 combines with J gene TRBJ2-1; D is perhaps TRBD1 (5 bases). With 1 base removed from V and 9 bases from J, the gap between germline ends came to 10 bases. The CDR3 covers 13 residues. Germline values: CDR1 LGHNA, CDR2 YSLEER. The CDR3 DNA reads as TGCGCCAGCAGCCAAGTTCCCAGGGTTGAGCAGTTCTTC. Translated, it gives CASSQVPRVEQFF.